Below, 15 T cell receptor beta chains from the same sample are listed, as sequenced in a study of blood T cell repertoires in COVID-19 (dated by TCRdb to 2018 to 2021). The protocol used for the library was the immunoSEQ multiplex PCR assay. Not all clones reach the TCRdb copy of this immuneACCESS table, which keeps in-frame sequences only. Checked studies attribute under half of the gap to unresolved V genes and leave the rest unexplained. In all, the sample holds around 270,000 clones, and about nine tenths of those were seen once. Around 2.6% of the sample comes from the top ten. The sample was peripheral blood. The source is a young adult with COVID-19, enrolled during active disease.

This sequence joins TRBV27 and TRBJ2-7, with D perhaps matching TRBD1 (6 bases). Germline V gene data show CDR1 as MNHEY and CDR2 as SMNVEV (reference sequence). Deletions cut 0 bases from V and 6 bases from J, with 12 bases between. The CDR3 spans 14 residues. CDR3 region: CASSLSPRGGEQYF. CDR3 sequence (DNA): TGTGCCAGCAGTTTATCCCCCAGGGGTGGCGAGCAGTACTTC.

The J gene is TRBJ2-3, the V gene TRBV10-3, with 10 bases fitting TRBD1. Germline lookup yields CDR1 ENHRY and CDR2 SYGVKD. V was pared by 1 base and J by 3 bases, with 4 bases of the junction left unmatched. CDR3 length equals 16 residues. The CDR3, as DNA: TGTGCCATCAGTGAGTTGGGGGGACAGGGGACAGATACGCAGTATTTT. Its protein is CAISELGGQGTDTQYF.

The chain is built from TRBV5-1 and TRBJ2-3, with 8 bases aligning to TRBD2. CDR3 length equals 14 residues. Germline V gene sequence: CDR1 SGHRS, CDR2 YFSETQ. Unmatched junction bases numbered 1, after V lost 3 bases and J lost 1 base. In DNA, the CDR3 is TGCGCCAGCAGCTATAGCGGGGGCACAGATACGCAGTATTTT. Protein product: CASSYSGGTDTQYF.

This chain links TRBV6-5 with TRBJ2-5; 9 bases are a match to TRBD1. This CDR3 is built from 15 residues. V lost 6 bases to trimming and J lost 5 bases; unmatched junction nucleotides: 10. Germline V CDR1 and CDR2: MNHEY, SVGAGI. As DNA, the CDR3 is TGTGCCAGCAGAACAGGGGGCGCGGGGGAGGAGACCCAGTACTTC. This translates into CASRTGGAGEETQYF.

The chain carries TRBV7-2 and TRBJ2-7; 9 nucleotides line up with TRBD2. The CDR3 extends over 13 amino acids. Trimming at V came to 5 bases and at J to 2 bases, leaving 1 base not matched to a gene. The germline V gene has CDR1 SGHTA and CDR2 FQGNSA. This chain's CDR3 is CASSRTSAYEQYF. CDR3 sequence (DNA): TGTGCCAGCAGCCGGACTAGCGCCTACGAGCAGTACTTC.

V is TRBV25-1 and J is TRBJ2-7, with TRBD1 matching over 9 bases. The CDR3 is 14 residues long. J lost 3 bases, V lost 6 bases, and 6 bases had no gene match. Germline loops: CDR1 MGHDK, CDR2 SYGVNS. This CDR3 is CASSDYRGLYEQYF. The CDR3 DNA follows: TGTGCCAGCAGCGATTACAGGGGGCTCTACGAGCAGTACTTC.

This rearrangement joins TRBV30 to TRBJ2-5; tentative D call: TRBD2 (5 bases). This CDR3 region has 15 residues. Per the germline V gene, CDR1 is GTSNPN and CDR2 is SVGIG (reference sequence). Trimming removed 0 bases from V and 5 bases from J, with 16 bases in between. The CDR3 DNA reads as TGTGCCTGGAGTGTACGAGCGGCGAGGACGGAGACCCAGTACTTC. Translated: CAWSVRAARTETQYF.

The sample holds one count of this clone. This sequence joins TRBV5-5 and TRBJ2-2, with TRBD1 matching 9 bases. The germline gives CDR1 SGHKS, CDR2 YYEKEE (reference sequence). This CDR3 spans 15 amino acids. The junction had 3 bases not matched to a gene; V was cut back by 3 bases and J by 3 bases. The CDR3 DNA sequence: TGTGCCAGCAGCTGGGGGACAGGGTACACCGGGGAGCTGTTTTTT. Protein: CASSWGTGYTGELFF. The variable domain in full, completed from reference TRBV5-5 and TRBJ2-2, reads DAGVTQSPTHLIKTRGQQVTLRCSPISGHKSVSWYQQVLGQGPQFIFQYYEKEERGRGNFPDRFSARQFPNYSSELNVNALLLGDSALYLCASSWGTGYTGELFFGEGSRLTVL.

V usage is TRBV5-4 and J usage is TRBJ1-1; D remains ambiguous. The V end lost 0 bases, the J end lost 0 bases, and 6 bases lay between the germline ends. The CDR3 sequence is 14 residues long. Per germline, CDR1 SGHNT and CDR2 YYREEE (reference sequence). CDR3 region: CASSLVEMNTEAFF. CDR3 sequence (DNA): TGTGCCAGCAGCTTGGTAGAGATGAACACTGAAGCTTTCTTT.

This chain links TRBV9 with TRBJ2-5; 7 nucleotides line up with TRBD2. The J segment lost 5 bases and the V segment lost 3 bases, leaving 10 bases of the junction unmatched. Germline-derived CDR1 and CDR2 are SGDLS and YYNGEE. The CDR3 extends over 15 amino acids. The CDR3, as DNA: TGTGCCAGCAGCGGGTCAGCGGGACTGGGGGAGACCCAGTACTTC. Encoded protein: CASSGSAGLGETQYF.

The chain recombines TRBV10-2 with TRBJ1-2, with 7 positions matching TRBD1. V gave up 5 bases and J gave up 2 bases; unmatched junction bases: 5. The CDR3 loop spans 14 amino acids. Per germline, CDR1 WSHSY and CDR2 SAAADI. In DNA form, the CDR3 reads TGCGCCAGCAGTAGGGGACAGCCGAACTATGGCTACACCTTC. Translation: CASSRGQPNYGYTF.

The V call is TRBV6-5, the J call TRBJ1-2; no firm D call. The CDR3 length is 14 residues. Trimming cost V 0 bases and J 9 bases, with 14 bases left between them. Germline V lookup: CDR1 MNHEY, CDR2 SVGAGI. CDR3 in DNA: TGTGCCAGCAGTTACTCTCGCGGTCTAATGAGCTACACCTTC. It codes for CASSYSRGLMSYTF.

This clone appeared a single time. The chain couples TRBV2 to TRBJ1-2; D is uncertain. The V end was cut by 4 bases, the J end by 0 bases, with 12 bases between. Germline loops: CDR1 SNHLY, CDR2 FYNNEI. The CDR3 covers 15 residues. The CDR3, as DNA: TGTGCCAGCAGTGCCGGAGGGAATGCTAACTATGGCTACACCTTC. This encodes CASSAGGNANYGYTF.

The chain carries TRBV19 and TRBJ1-2, with unresolved D. The V end was cut by 5 bases, the J end by 2 bases, with 18 bases between. Per germline, CDR1 LNHDA and CDR2 SQIVND (reference sequence). The CDR3 runs to 16 residues. The CDR3 DNA reads TGTGCCAGTAGTTATGGCAGTTCCTGGCCGAACTATGGCTACACCTTC. Amino acid sequence: CASSYGSSWPNYGYTF.

This clone has just a few counts. CDR3 sequence reads: CASSARTGTEAFF. In DNA form, the CDR3 reads TGTGCCAGCAGCGCCCGGACGGGGACTGAAGCTTTCTTT. This chain uses TRBV7-2 with TRBJ1-1; D remains unclear. This CDR3 has 13 amino acids. V was pared by 5 bases and J by 5 bases, with 12 bases between. The germline V gene has CDR1 SGHTA and CDR2 FQGNSA.